Listed below are T cell receptor beta chains from one sample, sequenced in a study of vaccination and CD4 T cells after COVID-19. TCRdb called the PCR reads again in MiXCR, with one record for every CDR3 protein. The sample consists of more than 13,000 distinct CDR3 sequences, over 60% of them appearing once. Their cognate antigens are unknown. What was sequenced was CD4+ T cells from blood, cultured in vitro. The receptor source for this set is a human donor who had recovered from COVID-19. CDR3s include the opening cysteine and the closing phenylalanine or tryptophan. D genes are given only for firm matches. Size values are once, few and many counts, or a class for expanded clones, and some rows have none.

NA TRBJ1-1 TRBV29-1 NA TGCAGCGTTGAAGAGGTCTGGACACGGGACACTGAAGCTTTCTTT CSVEEVWTRDTEAFF
NA TRBJ2-3 TRBV18 NA TGTGCCAGCTCACTGGTGCCGGGGAGGAGCACAGATACGCAGTATTTT CASSLVPGRSTDTQYF
once TRBJ1-3 TRBV7-9 NA TGTGCCAGCAGTAATGCAATCTCTGGAAACACCATATATTTT CASSNAISGNTIYF
once TRBJ1-6 TRBV3-1 NA TGTGCCAGCAGCCAATACCCGGTGACCTTTAGAAATTCACCCCTCCACTTT CASSQYPVTFRNSPLHF
NA TRBJ2-7 TRBV6-1 NA TGTGCCAGCAGAGAAAGGGACCGCCCTTACTTC CASRERDRPYF
few TRBJ1-1 TRBV6-5 TRBD1 TGTGCCAGCAGTTACTCGCCCCCAGGGGGGGGTATGAACACTGAAGCTTTCTTT CASSYSPPGGGMNTEAFF
NA TRBJ1-5 TRBV18 NA TGTGCCAGCTCACCGCAGAGCTATAGCAATCAGCCCCAGCATTTT CASSPQSYSNQPQHF
NA TRBJ2-7 TRBV27 TRBD2 TGTGCCAGCAGTTTATCTTTTTCTAGCGGGGCCTCCTACGAGCAGTACTTC CASSLSFSSGASYEQYF
NA TRBJ2-1 TRBV18 TRBD2 TGTGCCAGCTCACCAGTTCTAGCGGGAGGAAATGAGCAGTTCTTC CASSPVLAGGNEQFF
NA TRBJ2-7 TRBV27 NA TGTGCCAGCAGTTCAGGCGGTTTGGCGCGCGAGCAGTACTTC CASSSGGLAREQYF
NA TRBJ2-1 TRBV7-9 NA TGTGCCAGCAGCCCCTTAGCGGCCTACAATGAGCAGTTCTTC CASSPLAAYNEQFF